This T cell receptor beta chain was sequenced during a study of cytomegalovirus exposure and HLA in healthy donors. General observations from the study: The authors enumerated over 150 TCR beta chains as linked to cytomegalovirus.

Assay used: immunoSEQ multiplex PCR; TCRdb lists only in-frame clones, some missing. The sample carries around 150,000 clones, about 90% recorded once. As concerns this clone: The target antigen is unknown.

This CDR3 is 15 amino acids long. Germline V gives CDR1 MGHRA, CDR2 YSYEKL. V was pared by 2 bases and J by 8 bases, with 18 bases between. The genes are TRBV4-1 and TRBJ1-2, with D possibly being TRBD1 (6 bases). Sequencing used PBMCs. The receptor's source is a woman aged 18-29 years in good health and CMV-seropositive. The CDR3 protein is CASSQQGQQFEGYTF. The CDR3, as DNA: TGCGCCAGCAGCCAACAGGGGCAACAGTTCGAGGGCTACACCTTC.